Below are 21 T cell receptor beta chains sequenced from a single sample in a study of blood T cell repertoires in COVID-19. Sequencing used immunoSEQ multiplex PCR; TCRdb keeps in-frame clones, though not all of them. The sample gives 300,000 to 400,000 clones, around 90% of which show up once; 5% to 6% is in the top ten. Sequencing used PBMCs or T cells enriched from blood (not recorded which). These receptors originate from a man aged 25-45 years who had recovered from COVID-19.

CDR3 nucleotides: TGTGCCAGCAGGCCCCCTAGTCTGCATGAGCAGTTCTTC. Translating gives CASRPPSLHEQFF. This rearrangement joins TRBV28 to TRBJ2-1; D remains ambiguous. The CDR3 runs to 13 residues. V dropped 6 bases and J dropped 8 bases, with 14 bases sitting between them. The germline gives CDR1 MDHEN, CDR2 SYDVKM.

The V call is TRBV11-3, the J call TRBJ2-2; the D gene is possibly TRBD1 (5 bases). This CDR3 is 18 amino acids long. V gave up 4 bases and J gave up 4 bases, with 22 bases separating them. The germline V gene has CDR1 SGHNT and CDR2 YENEEA. The CDR3 region has the DNA TGTGCCAGCAGCTACACAATGGGGCTCACGGTCGGCACCGGGGAGCTGTTTTTT. Translating it yields CASSYTMGLTVGTGELFF.

The CDR3 reads CASSYGTGTEAFF. As DNA, the CDR3 is TGTGCCAGCAGTTACGGGACAGGCACTGAAGCTTTCTTT. The chain joins TRBV6-5 to TRBJ1-1; 8 nucleotides agree with TRBD1. The CDR3 covers 13 residues. The junction had 0 bases not matched to a gene; V was cut back by 2 bases and J by 4 bases. From germline, CDR1 is MNHEY and CDR2 SVGAGI.

The chain carries TRBV7-8 and TRBJ2-7, with D uncertain. This CDR3 comprises 12 residues. Germline CDR1 reads SGHVS; CDR2 reads FQNEAQ. V lost 1 base to trimming and J lost 9 bases, with 10 bases between them. CDR3 sequence (DNA): TGTGCCAGCAGCTTAGGTCAGGTTGGGCAGTACTTC. Amino acid sequence: CASSLGQVGQYF.

The chain recombines TRBV6-5 with TRBJ2-1, with 8 positions matching TRBD2. CDR3 length equals 15 residues. Germline CDR1 reads MNHEY; CDR2 reads SVGAGI. The trim removed 4 bases at V and 3 bases at J, leaving 5 bases unmatched. CDR3 nucleotides: TGTGCCAGCAGTTCACTAGCGGATATCTACAATGAGCAGTTCTTC. Amino acids: CASSSLADIYNEQFF.

The chain employs TRBV19 and TRBJ1-1; possible D gene TRBD1, 5 bases. The CDR3 has 16 residues. Germline lookup yields CDR1 LNHDA and CDR2 SQIVND (reference sequence). V was cut by 5 bases and J by 4 bases, with 20 bases left in between. The CDR3, as DNA: TGTGCCAGTAGTCCCGGCGGCGGGGCTTGGGGCACTGAAGCTTTCTTT. Its protein product is CASSPGGGAWGTEAFF.

This chain uses TRBV6-5 with TRBJ1-1; TRBD1 is a possible D gene (5 bases). The CDR3 spans 15 residues. Trimming stripped 2 bases from V and 0 bases from J, with 10 bases between. CDR1 is MNHEY and CDR2 is SVGAGI in the germline V gene. The CDR3 loop is CASSYKGHLNTEAFF. The CDR3 nucleotides are TGTGCCAGCAGTTACAAAGGACACTTGAACACTGAAGCTTTCTTT.

This rearrangement joins TRBV5-5 to TRBJ1-3; a weak D match, TRBD1 (6 bases). The CDR3 is 14 residues long. Per germline, CDR1 SGHKS and CDR2 YYEKEE (reference sequence). The V end lost 7 bases, the J end lost 2 bases, and 13 bases lay between the germline ends. CDR3 region: CASSRGYTGNTIYF. In DNA form, the CDR3 reads TGTGCCAGCTCCAGGGGCTATACTGGAAACACCATATATTTT.

The CDR3 DNA sequence: TGTGCCACCAGCAGAGATGAGTGGTATGGCTACACCTTC. Translation gives CATSRDEWYGYTF. The rearrangement uses TRBV15 and TRBJ1-2, with no clear D. In germline, CDR1 is LNHNV, CDR2 YYDKDF (reference sequence). The CDR3 has 13 residues. V was cut by 0 bases and J by 5 bases, with 7 bases left in between.

This chain connects TRBV7-6 to TRBJ2-7; maybe TRBD1 (5 bases). The V end was cut by 5 bases, the J end by 1 base, with 9 bases between. Germline V gives CDR1 SGHVS, CDR2 FNYEAQ. The CDR3 has 13 amino acids. The CDR3 loop reads CASSPRQSYEQYF. The CDR3 DNA sequence: TGTGCCAGCAGCCCTAGACAGTCCTACGAGCAGTACTTC.

The chain has TRBV7-8 and TRBJ1-5; 7 bases are a match to TRBD1. J lost 2 bases, V lost 3 bases, and 4 bases had no gene match. CDR1 and CDR2 (germline): SGHVS, FQNEAQ. The CDR3 is 15 amino acids. The CDR3 coding sequence is TGTGCCAGCAGCTTTGCCGGGACAGGCAATCAGCCCCAGCATTTT. It specifies CASSFAGTGNQPQHF.

This chain links TRBV5-1 with TRBJ2-3, with 11 positions matching TRBD1. V lost 4 bases and J lost 5; bases outside the gene matches: 3. The germline CDR1 and CDR2 sequences are SGHRS and YFSETQ. This CDR3 contains 14 residues. CDR3 protein: CASSGQGARDTQYF. The DNA for the CDR3 is TGCGCCAGCAGCGGACAGGGGGCGCGAGATACGCAGTATTTT. Drawing the rest from reference TRBV5-1 and TRBJ2-3, the complete variable domain is KAGVTQTPRYLIKTRGQQVTLSCSPISGHRSVSWYQQTPGQGLQFLFEYFSETQRNKGNFPGRFSGRQFSNSRSEMNVSTLELGDSALYLCASSGQGARDTQYFGPGTRLTVL.

This clone is a singleton in its sample. This sequence joins TRBV7-8 and TRBJ2-2; TRBD1 aligns across 9 bases. CDR3 length equals 17 residues. The V segment lost 1 base and the J segment 1 base; nucleotides outside the gene matches: 4. The germline V gene has CDR1 SGHVS and CDR2 FQNEAQ. DNA for the CDR3: TGTGCCAGCAGCTTAGGCGGGACAGGGCTGAACACCGGGGAGCTGTTTTTT. Translating gives CASSLGGTGLNTGELFF.

The chain recombines TRBV25-1 with TRBJ1-5; no firm D call. The CDR3 length is 14 residues. Germline CDR1 and CDR2: MGHDK and SYGVNS. Trimming took off 1 base at V and 4 bases at J, with 8 bases between the two ends. CDR3 in amino acids: CASSELRENQPQHF. The CDR3 DNA reads as TGTGCCAGCAGTGAATTAAGGGAGAATCAGCCCCAGCATTTT. Variable domain in full (rest from reference TRBV25-1 and TRBJ1-5): EADIYQTPRYLVIGTGKKITLECSQTMGHDKMYWYQQDPGMELHLIHYSYGVNSTEKGDLSSESTVSRIRTEHFPLTLESARPSHTSQYLCASSELRENQPQHFGDGTRLSIL.

The CDR3 protein is CAWRFGGESQPQHF. For the CDR3, the DNA is TGTGCCTGGCGTTTTGGAGGGGAGAGTCAGCCCCAGCATTTT. V gene TRBV30 combines with J gene TRBJ1-5; D perhaps matches TRBD1 (5 bases). This CDR3 contains 14 residues. Trimming removed 5 bases at V and 6 bases at J, with 17 bases between. Germline CDR1 reads GTSNPN; CDR2 reads SVGIG (reference sequence). Looking up the rest from reference TRBV30 and TRBJ1-5 gives the full variable domain: SQTIHQWPATLVQPVGSPLSLECTVEGTSNPNLYWYRQAAGRGLQLLFYSVGIGQISSEVPQNLSASRPQDRQFILSSKKLLLSDSGFYLCAWRFGGESQPQHFGDGTRLSIL.

This chain links TRBV6-6 with TRBJ2-5, with D uncertain. Trimming left V 0 bases short and J 4 bases short, with 9 bases between. CDR1 MNHNY and CDR2 SVGAGI come from the germline V gene (reference sequence). The CDR3 spans 14 residues. CDR3 DNA: TGTGCCAGCAGTTACTCCAGGTCTGTAGAGACCCAGTACTTC. Amino acid sequence: CASSYSRSVETQYF.

The gene calls are TRBV28 and TRBJ2-1, with 7 bases fitting TRBD1. V gave up 5 bases and J gave up 6 bases; unmatched junction bases: 4. This CDR3 has 13 residues. The germline V gene encodes CDR1 MDHEN and CDR2 SYDVKM. CDR3 residues: CASSRAGGNEQFF. The CDR3 nucleotides are TGTGCCAGCAGTCGGGCAGGGGGCAATGAGCAGTTCTTC.

The V gene is TRBV15, the J gene TRBJ2-5; tentative D call: TRBD1 (6 bases). CDR3 length: 14 residues. Germline CDR1 reads LNHNV; CDR2 reads YYDKDF (reference sequence). With 0 bases removed from V and 2 bases from J, the gap between germline ends came to 7 bases. CDR3 loop: CATSREGQQETQYF. The CDR3 nucleotides are TGTGCCACCAGCAGAGAGGGACAACAAGAGACCCAGTACTTC. Together with reference TRBV15 and TRBJ2-5, the CDR3 gives the full variable domain: DAMVIQNPRYQVTQFGKPVTLSCSQTLNHNVMYWYQQKSSQAPKLLFHYYDKDFNNEADTPDNFQSRRPNTSFCFLDIRSPGLGDTAMYLCATSREGQQETQYFGPGTRLLVL.

The CDR3 coding sequence is TGTGCCAGCAGCAAAGAGACAGTTCCCAGGAATCAGCCCCAGCATTTT. This codes for CASSKETVPRNQPQHF. The chain carries TRBV21-1 and TRBJ1-5; the table's TRBD1 call for D was not verified on the DNA. TRBV21-1 is a known pseudogene. There are 16 residues in the CDR3.

The table lists this clone with a count of one. The rearrangement uses TRBV12-3 or TRBV12-4 and TRBJ1-2; 9 positions agree with TRBD1. The CDR3 contains 13 residues. V trimming: 5 bases; J trimming: 8 bases; junction bases outside the gene matches: 6. The DNA for the CDR3 is TGTGCCAGCAGTCGACAGGGGGAGAGGGGCTACACCTTC. Protein: CASSRQGERGYTF.

The chain combines TRBV18 with TRBJ2-3; the D is unclear. Trimming shortened V by 3 bases and J by 0 bases, and 13 bases separated the two germline ends. Germline loops: CDR1 KGHSH, CDR2 LQKENI. The CDR3 is 16 residues long. The CDR3 reads CASSPVATASTDTQYF. The CDR3 nucleotides are TGTGCCAGCTCACCGGTGGCGACTGCTAGCACAGATACGCAGTATTTT.